What follows is one T cell receptor (beta chain) and its context. The PCR used 60 Vbeta and 13 Jbeta primers. TCRdb keeps only in-frame clones here, not all; method: immunoSEQ multiplex PCR. The table lists 120,000 or so clones, 80% to 85% of them singletons, with 2% to 2.5% in the top ten. The sample comes from a study of cytomegalovirus exposure and HLA in healthy donors. CDR3 length: 14 residues. Per the germline V gene, CDR1 is SGHAT and CDR2 is FQNNGV. Trimming removed 4 bases at V and 4 bases at J, with 10 bases between. The sequenced sample was PBMCs. This sequence was found in a woman aged 40 to 50 in good health and CMV-seronegative. The rearrangement uses TRBV11-2 and TRBJ1-4; D gene unclear. CDR3 sequence reads: CASSSTSYNEKLFF. CDR3 bases: TGTGCCAGCAGCTCGACAAGCTATAATGAAAAACTGTTTTTT.